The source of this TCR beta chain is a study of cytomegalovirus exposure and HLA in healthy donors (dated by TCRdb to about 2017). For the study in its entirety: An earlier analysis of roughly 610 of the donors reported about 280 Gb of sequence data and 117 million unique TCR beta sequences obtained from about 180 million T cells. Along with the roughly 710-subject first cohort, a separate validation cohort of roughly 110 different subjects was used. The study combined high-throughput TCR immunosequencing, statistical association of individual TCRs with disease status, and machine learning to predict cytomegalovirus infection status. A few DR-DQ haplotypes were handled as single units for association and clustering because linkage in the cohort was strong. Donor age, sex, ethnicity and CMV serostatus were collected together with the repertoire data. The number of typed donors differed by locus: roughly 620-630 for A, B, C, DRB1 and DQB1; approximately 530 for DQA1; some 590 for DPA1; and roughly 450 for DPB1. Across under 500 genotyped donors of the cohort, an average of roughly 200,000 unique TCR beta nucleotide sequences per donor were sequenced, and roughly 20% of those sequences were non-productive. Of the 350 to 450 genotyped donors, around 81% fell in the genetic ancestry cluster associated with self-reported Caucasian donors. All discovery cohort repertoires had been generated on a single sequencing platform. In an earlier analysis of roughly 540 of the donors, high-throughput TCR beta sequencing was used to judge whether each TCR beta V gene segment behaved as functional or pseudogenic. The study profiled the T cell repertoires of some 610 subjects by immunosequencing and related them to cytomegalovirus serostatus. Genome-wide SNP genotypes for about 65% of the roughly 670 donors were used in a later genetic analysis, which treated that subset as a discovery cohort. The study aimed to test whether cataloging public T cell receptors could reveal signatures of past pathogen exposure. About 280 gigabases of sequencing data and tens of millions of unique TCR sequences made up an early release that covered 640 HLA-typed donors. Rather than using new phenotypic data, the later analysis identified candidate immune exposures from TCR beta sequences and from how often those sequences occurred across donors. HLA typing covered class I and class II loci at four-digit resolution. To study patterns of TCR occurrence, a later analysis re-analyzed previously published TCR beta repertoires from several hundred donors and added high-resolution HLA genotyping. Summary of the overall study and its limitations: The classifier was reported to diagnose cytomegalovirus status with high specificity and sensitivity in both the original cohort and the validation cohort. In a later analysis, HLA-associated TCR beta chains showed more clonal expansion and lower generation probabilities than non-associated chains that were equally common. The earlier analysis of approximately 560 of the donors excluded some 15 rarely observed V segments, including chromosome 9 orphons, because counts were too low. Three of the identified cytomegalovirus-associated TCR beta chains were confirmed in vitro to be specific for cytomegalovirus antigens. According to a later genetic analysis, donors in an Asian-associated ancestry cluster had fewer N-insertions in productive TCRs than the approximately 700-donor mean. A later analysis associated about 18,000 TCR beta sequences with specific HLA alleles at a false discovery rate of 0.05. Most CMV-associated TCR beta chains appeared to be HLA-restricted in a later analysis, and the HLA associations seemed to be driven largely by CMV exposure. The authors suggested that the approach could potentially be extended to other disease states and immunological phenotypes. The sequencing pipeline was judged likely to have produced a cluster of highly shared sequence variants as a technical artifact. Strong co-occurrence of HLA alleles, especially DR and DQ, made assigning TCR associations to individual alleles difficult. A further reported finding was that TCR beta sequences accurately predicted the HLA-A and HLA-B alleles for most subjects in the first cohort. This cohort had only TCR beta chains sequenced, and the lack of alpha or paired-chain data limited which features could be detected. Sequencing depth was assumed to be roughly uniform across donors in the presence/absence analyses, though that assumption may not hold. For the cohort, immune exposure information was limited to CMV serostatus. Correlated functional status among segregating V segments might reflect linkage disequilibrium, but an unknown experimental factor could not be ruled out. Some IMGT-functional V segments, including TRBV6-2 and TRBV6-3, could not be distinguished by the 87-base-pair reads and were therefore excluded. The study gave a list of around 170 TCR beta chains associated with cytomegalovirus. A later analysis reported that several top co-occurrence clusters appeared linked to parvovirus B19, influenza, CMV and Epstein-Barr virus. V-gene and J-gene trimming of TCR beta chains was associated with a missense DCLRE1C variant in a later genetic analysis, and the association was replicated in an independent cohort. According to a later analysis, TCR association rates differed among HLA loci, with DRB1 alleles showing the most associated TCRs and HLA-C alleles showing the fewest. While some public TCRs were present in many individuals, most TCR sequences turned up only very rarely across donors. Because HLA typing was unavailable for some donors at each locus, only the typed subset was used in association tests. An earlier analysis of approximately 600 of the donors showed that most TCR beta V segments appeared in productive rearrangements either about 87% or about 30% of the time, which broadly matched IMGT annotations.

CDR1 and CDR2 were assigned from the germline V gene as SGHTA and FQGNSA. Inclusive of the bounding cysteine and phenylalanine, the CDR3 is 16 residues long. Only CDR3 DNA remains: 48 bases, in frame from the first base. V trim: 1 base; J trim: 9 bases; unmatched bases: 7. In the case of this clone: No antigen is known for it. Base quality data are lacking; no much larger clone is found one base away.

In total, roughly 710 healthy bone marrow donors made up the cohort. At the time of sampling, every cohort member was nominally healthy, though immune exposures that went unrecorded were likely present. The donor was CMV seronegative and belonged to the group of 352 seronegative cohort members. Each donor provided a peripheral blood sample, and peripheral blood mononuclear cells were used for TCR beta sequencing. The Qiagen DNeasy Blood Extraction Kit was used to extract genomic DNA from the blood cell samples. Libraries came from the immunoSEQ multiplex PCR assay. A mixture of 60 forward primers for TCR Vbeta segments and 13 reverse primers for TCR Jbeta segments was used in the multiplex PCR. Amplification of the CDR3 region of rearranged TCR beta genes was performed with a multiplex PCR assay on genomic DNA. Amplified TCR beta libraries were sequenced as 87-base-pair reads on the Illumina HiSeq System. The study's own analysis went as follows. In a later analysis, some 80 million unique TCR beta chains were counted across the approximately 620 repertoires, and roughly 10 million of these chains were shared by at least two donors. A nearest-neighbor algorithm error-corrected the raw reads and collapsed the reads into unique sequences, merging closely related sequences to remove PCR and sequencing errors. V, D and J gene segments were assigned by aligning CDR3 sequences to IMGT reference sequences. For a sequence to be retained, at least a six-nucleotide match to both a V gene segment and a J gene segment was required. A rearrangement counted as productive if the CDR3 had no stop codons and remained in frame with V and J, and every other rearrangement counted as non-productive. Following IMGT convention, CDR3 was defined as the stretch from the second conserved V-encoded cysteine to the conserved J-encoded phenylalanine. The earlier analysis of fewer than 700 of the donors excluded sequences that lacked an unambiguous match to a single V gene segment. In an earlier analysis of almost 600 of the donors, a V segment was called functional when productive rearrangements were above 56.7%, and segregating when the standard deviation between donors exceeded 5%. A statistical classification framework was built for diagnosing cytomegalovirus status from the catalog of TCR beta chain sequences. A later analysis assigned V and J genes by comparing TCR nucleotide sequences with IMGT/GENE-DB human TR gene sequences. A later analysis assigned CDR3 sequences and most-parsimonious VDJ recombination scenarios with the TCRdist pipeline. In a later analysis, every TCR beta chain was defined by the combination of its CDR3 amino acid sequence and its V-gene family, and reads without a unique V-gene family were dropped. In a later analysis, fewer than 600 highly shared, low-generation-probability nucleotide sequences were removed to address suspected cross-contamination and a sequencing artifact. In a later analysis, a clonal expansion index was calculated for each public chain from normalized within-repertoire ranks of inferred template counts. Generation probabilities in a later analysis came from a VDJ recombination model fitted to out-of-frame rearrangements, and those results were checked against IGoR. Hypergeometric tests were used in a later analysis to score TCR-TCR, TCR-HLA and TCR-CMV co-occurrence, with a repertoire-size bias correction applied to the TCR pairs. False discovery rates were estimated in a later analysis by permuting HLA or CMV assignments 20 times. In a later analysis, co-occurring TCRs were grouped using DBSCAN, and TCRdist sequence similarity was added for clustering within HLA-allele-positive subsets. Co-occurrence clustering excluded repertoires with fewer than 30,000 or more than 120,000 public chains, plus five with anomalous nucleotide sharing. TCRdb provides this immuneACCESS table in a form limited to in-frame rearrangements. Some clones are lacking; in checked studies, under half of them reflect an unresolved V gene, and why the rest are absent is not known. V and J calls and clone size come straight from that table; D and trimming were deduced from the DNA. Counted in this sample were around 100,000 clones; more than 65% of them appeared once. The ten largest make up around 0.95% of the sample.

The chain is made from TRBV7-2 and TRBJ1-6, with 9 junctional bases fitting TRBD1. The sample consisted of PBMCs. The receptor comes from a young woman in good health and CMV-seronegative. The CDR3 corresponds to CASSLDGTGSPSPLHF. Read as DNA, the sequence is TGTGCCAGCAGCTTAGACGGGACAGGGAGTCCTTCACCCCTCCACTTT.